The rows below give T cell receptor beta chains drawn from one sample of a study of cytomegalovirus exposure and HLA in healthy donors. TCRdb keeps only in-frame clones here, not all; method: immunoSEQ multiplex PCR. The data contain hundreds of thousands of clones, around 89% of them seen just once; the ten biggest clones take up around 1%. The sequenced sample was PBMCs. These receptors were taken from a woman aged 18-29 years in good health and CMV-seronegative. The CDR3 runs from the conserved cysteine through the conserved F or W. A D gene is named only where the DNA matches it firmly. Expanded clones get a size class; other rows say once, few or many, or leave the size out.

j_call d_call clone_size v_call cdr3_nt cdr3_aa
TRBJ1-5 TRBD1 - TRBV4-1 TGCGCCAGCAGCCAGGGGGACAGGGTTAATCAGCCCCAGCATTTT CASSQGDRVNQPQHF
TRBJ1-1 - few TRBV4-3 TGCGCCAGCAGCCGACGGTGGGACAACACTGTCACTGAAGCTTTCTTT CASSRRWDNTVTEAFF
TRBJ1-5 TRBD1 - TRBV15 TGTGCCACCAGCAGAGAACCCACAGGGGGTTTTCAGCCCCAGCATTTT CATSREPTGGFQPQHF
TRBJ2-7 - - TRBV5-1 TGCGCCAGCAGCTTGGGGCCAGCGGTCTACGAGCAGTACTTC CASSLGPAVYEQYF
TRBJ2-6 TRBD2 - TRBV29-1 TGCAGCGTTGCCGGGAGGTCTGGGGCCAACGTCCTGACTTTC CSVAGRSGANVLTF
TRBJ2-7 - - TRBV5-5 TGTGCCAGCAGCTTGGTTTTATCAGGATCCTACGAGCAGTACTTC CASSLVLSGSYEQYF
TRBJ1-6 TRBD1 - TRBV10-3 TGTGCCACCAAGGGACAGGGGAGGGATTCACCCCTCCACTTT CATKGQGRDSPLHF
TRBJ2-3 - - TRBV7-2 TGTGCCAGCAGCAAAGGCGGCGGGCGGTCCTATACGCAGTATTTT CASSKGGGRSYTQYF
TRBJ2-1 - - TRBV21-1 TGTGCCAGCAGCAAAGGGACTAGCGGATACAATGAGCAGTTCTTC CASSKGTSGYNEQFF
TRBJ2-7 - - TRBV18 TGTGCCAGCTCACCAGCGTCCCAGGGTACCAGCTACGAGCAGTACTTC CASSPASQGTSYEQYF
TRBJ1-1 - - TRBV28 TGTGCCAGCGATTCCGCAGGGTCCGTGACTGAAGCTTTCTTT CASDSAGSVTEAFF
TRBJ1-4 TRBD1 - TRBV10-3 TGTGCCACCCAGGGGGCGGCTAATGAAAAACTGTTTTTT CATQGAANEKLFF
TRBJ2-2 TRBD2 - TRBV27 TGTGCCAGCAGGGAGACTAGCGGGGGCACCGGGGAGCTGTTTTTT CASRETSGGTGELFF
TRBJ1-1 TRBD1 - TRBV28 TGTGCCACCCCTGGGGACAGCCCTGGGGACGGCTCGGGAGCTTTCTTT CATPGDSPGDGSGAFF
TRBJ2-5 - - TRBV12-5 TGTGCTAGTGGTCCGTCCCCCCTTGACAGGTGGTTAGAGACCCAGTACTTC CASGPSPLDRWLETQYF
TRBJ1-1 - - TRBV19 TGTGCCAGTGGAGCCTTTCTGAACACTGAAGCTTTCTTT CASGAFLNTEAFF
TRBJ2-7 - - TRBV18 TGTGCCAGCTCACCAATCATCCAGTATGCGGCCTACGAGCAGTACTTC CASSPIIQYAAYEQYF
TRBJ2-7 TRBD1 - TRBV9 TGTGCCAGCAGCGTAGCCACAGGGGATGACGAGCAGTACTTC CASSVATGDDEQYF
TRBJ2-1 TRBD2 - TRBV4-2 TGTGCCAGCAGGACTAGCGGATACAATGAGCAGTTCTTC CASRTSGYNEQFF
TRBJ2-7 - - TRBV5-5 TGTGCCAGCAGCACCCTTCCGGGACACCTAAGGTACGAGCAGTACTTC CASSTLPGHLRYEQYF
TRBJ2-5 - - TRBV13 TGTGCCAGCAGCTTAGGGGCGGGGATCGGAGAGACCCAGTACTTC CASSLGAGIGETQYF
TRBJ1-1 TRBD1 - TRBV18 TGTGCCAGCTCACCTGCACCATTGCAGGGGGCTGAAGCTTTCTTT CASSPAPLQGAEAFF
TRBJ2-2 TRBD1 - TRBV13 TGTGCCAGCAGTCACGGCGGGACAGGCCCCACCGGGGAGCTGTTTTTT CASSHGGTGPTGELFF
TRBJ2-2 - - TRBV6-5 TGTGCCAGCAGAAGCCTGGGGGGCACCGGGGAGCTGTTTTTT CASRSLGGTGELFF
TRBJ1-1 - - TRBV6-5 TGTGCCAGCAGTTACTCTCCGTCGGTGAACACTGAAGCTTTCTTT CASSYSPSVNTEAFF
TRBJ1-1 TRBD1 - TRBV19 TGTGCCAGTATAGGGGCGGCGAGGGGGCGGTCTGAAGCTTTCTTT CASIGAARGRSEAFF
TRBJ2-5 - - TRBV19 TGTGCCAGTAGTATATCCCCCCAGCGGCAAGAGACCCAGTACTTC CASSISPQRQETQYF
TRBJ2-2 - - TRBV6-5 TGTGCCAGCAGTTACTGGCCTGTAACCGGGGAGCTGTTTTTT CASSYWPVTGELFF
TRBJ2-7 - once TRBV7-6 TGTGCCAGCAGCTTAGAGGAGGGGGCAGTCTCCTACGAGCAGTACTTC CASSLEEGAVSYEQYF
TRBJ2-1 TRBD2 - TRBV4-3 TGCGCCAGCAGCCGATTACTAGCGGGAGGGCCCAATGAGCAGTTCTTC CASSRLLAGGPNEQFF
TRBJ1-5 - - TRBV6-1 TGTGCCAGCAGTGAACGGTATAGCAATCAGCCCCAGCATTTT CASSERYSNQPQHF
TRBJ2-1 - - TRBV6-5 TGTGCCAGCAGTTACCCCGGGGGAGTATACAATGAGCAGTTCTTC CASSYPGGVYNEQFF
TRBJ1-2 TRBD1 - TRBV23-1 TGCGCCAGCAGTCTCCTCCGGGACAGGGGGCAGGTTGGCTACACCTTC CASSLLRDRGQVGYTF
TRBJ2-1 - - TRBV4-2 TGTGCCAGCAGCCAAGACTTCTTAGGGACTCTAAACAATGAGCAGTTCTTC CASSQDFLGTLNNEQFF
TRBJ2-4 TRBD2 - TRBV7-4 TGTGCCAGCAGATACCCGCGGGAGGATACAGCCAAAAACATTCAGTACTTC CASRYPREDTAKNIQYF
TRBJ1-2 TRBD1 - TRBV2 TGTGCCAGCAGCCCACAGGGGATCCCCAACTATGGCTACACCTTC CASSPQGIPNYGYTF
TRBJ1-2 - - TRBV4-2 TGTGCCAGCAGCCAAGTCGCCAAGACTACTAACTATGGCTACACCTTC CASSQVAKTTNYGYTF
TRBJ1-2 TRBD1 - TRBV5-1 TGCGCCAGCGGGGGACAGGGGGCCCACTATGGCTACACCTTC CASGGQGAHYGYTF
TRBJ2-1 - - TRBV2 TGTGCCAGCGGACTCAATATCTACAATGAGCAGTTCTTC CASGLNIYNEQFF
TRBJ1-6 TRBD1 - TRBV2 TGTGCCATATTAAACAGGGGGAATAATTCACCCCTCCACTTT CAILNRGNNSPLHF
TRBJ1-2 TRBD1 once TRBV5-1 TGCGCCAGCAGCTTCCCCGGACAGGGTAATAGCTACACCTTC CASSFPGQGNSYTF